This T cell receptor (beta chain) was recorded in a study of cytomegalovirus exposure and HLA in healthy donors. This PCR relied on a set of 60 Vbeta primers and 13 Jbeta primers. Some clones are missing from TCRdb's copy, which holds only in-frame ones; the method was immunoSEQ multiplex PCR. Found here are 150,000 to 200,000 clones, 75% to 85% of them singletons; the top ten hold 13%. Worth noting for this clone: Its antigen is currently unknown.

Each donor was nominally healthy when sampled (though unrecorded immune exposures were likely). Findings of the study overall: Association of a missense DCLRE1C variant with TCR beta V- and J-gene trimming was reported in a later analysis.

The CDR3 loop spans 14 amino acids. V gave up 5 bases and J gave up 4 bases, with 12 bases separating them. The germline V gene has CDR1 SGHAT and CDR2 FQNNGV. This receptor was identified in a woman aged 50 to 60 in good health and CMV-seronegative. J is TRBJ1-5 and V is TRBV11-2, with D perhaps matching TRBD1 (5 bases). Sequencing was performed on PBMCs. CDR3 nucleotides: TGTGCCAGCAGCCCCCCAGGGTTAAATCAGCCCCAGCATTTT. Translation gives CASSPPGLNQPQHF.